The 16 T cell receptor beta chains below were found in one sample sequenced in a study of blood T cell repertoires in COVID-19. Measured with immunoSEQ multiplex PCR; TCRdb has only the in-frame clones, and not every one. The sample contains about 140,000 clones, approximately 90% of which appear only once. Sample: peripheral blood. Source of these receptors: a woman aged 80 or over with acute or convalescent COVID-19.

The chain combines TRBV12-2 with TRBJ1-1; the DNA was not compared with TRBD1, the D call given in the table. TRBV12-2 is classified as a pseudogene. The CDR3 has 17 residues. DNA of the CDR3: TGTGCAAGTCGCTCGCGGGACAGAGCCAGGGTGAGCACTGAAGCTTTCTTT. Its translation is CASRSRDRARVSTEAFF.

The chain has TRBV19 and TRBJ1-1, with D possibly being TRBD1 (6 bases). This CDR3 has 17 amino acids. V was trimmed by 5 bases and J by 3 bases, leaving 22 bases between them. Germline V gene data show CDR1 as LNHDA and CDR2 as SQIVND (reference sequence). The CDR3 is CASSPPSPLGGHTEAFF. Written as DNA, the CDR3 is TGTGCCAGTAGTCCGCCTTCCCCTTTGGGGGGGCACACTGAAGCTTTCTTT.

This rearrangement joins TRBV12-3 or TRBV12-4 to TRBJ1-2; TRBD1 aligns across 10 bases. Germline trimming cut 7 bases from V and 8 bases from J; bases unmatched to any gene: 4. This CDR3 contains 12 residues. CDR3 protein: CASTKTGGGYTF. CDR3 nucleotides: TGTGCCAGCACTAAGACAGGGGGCGGCTACACCTTC.

The J gene is TRBJ2-7, the V gene TRBV5-6; the D is unclear. From germline, CDR1 is SGHDT and CDR2 YYEEEE. Trimming shortened V by 0 bases and J by 0 bases, and 10 bases separated the two germline ends. This CDR3 is built from 15 residues. The chain's CDR3 is CASSLERLGSYEQYF. The DNA of the CDR3 is TGTGCCAGCAGCTTGGAGCGTCTTGGCTCCTACGAGCAGTACTTC.

CDR3 loop: CASSLLYRGSNQPQHF. CDR3 nucleotide sequence: TGTGCCAGCAGCCTATTATACAGGGGAAGCAATCAGCCCCAGCATTTT. V usage is TRBV7-8 and J usage is TRBJ1-5; 7 bases align to TRBD1. Germline trimming cut 5 bases from V and 1 base from J; bases unmatched to any gene: 8. CDR3 size: 16 residues. Germline V gives CDR1 SGHVS, CDR2 FQNEAQ.

The rearrangement joins TRBV18 to TRBJ1-6; D possibly corresponds to TRBD1 (5 bases). The CDR3 spans 15 residues. Germline V gives CDR1 KGHSH, CDR2 LQKENI. The V end lost 3 bases, the J end lost 7 bases, and 13 bases lay between the germline ends. As DNA, the CDR3 is TGTGCCAGCTCACCCCCTGGCGGGACCAATTCACCCCTCCACTTT. Amino acids: CASSPPGGTNSPLHF.

This chain links TRBV6-5 with TRBJ2-3, with 8 positions matching TRBD1. The germline CDR1 and CDR2 sequences are MNHEY and SVGAGI. With 7 bases clipped from V and 1 base from J, the junction kept 7 bases outside the gene matches. The CDR3 spans 15 residues. The CDR3 sequence: CASNIGQGGTDTQYF. In nucleotides, the CDR3 is TGTGCCAGCAATATAGGACAGGGAGGCACAGATACGCAGTATTTT.

For this clone: The same CDR3 can be traced to other DNA sequences in this sample. J is TRBJ1-1 and V is TRBV6-6; 7 bases are shared with TRBD1. The germline CDR1 and CDR2 sequences are MNHNY and SVGAGI (reference sequence). Losses at the gene ends were 7 bases for V and 1 base for J; bases not matched to a gene: 3. There are 13 residues in the CDR3. The CDR3 nucleotides are TGTGCCAGCATTAGGACAGGGAACACTGAAGCTTTCTTT. The encoded protein is CASIRTGNTEAFF.

This chain uses TRBV12-3 or TRBV12-4 with TRBJ2-3; no reliable D call. The V gene lost 6 bases and the J gene lost 6 bases, with 10 bases spanning the gap. The CDR3 totals 12 residues. The CDR3 bases are TGTGCCAGCAGCCCAGAGGTGGATACGCAGTATTTT. Translating it yields CASSPEVDTQYF.

The chain links TRBV19 to TRBJ1-2; 8 positions match TRBD1. Germline loops: CDR1 LNHDA, CDR2 SQIVND (reference sequence). This CDR3 has 13 amino acids. With V trimmed by 4 bases and J by 8 bases, 6 bases remained unmatched. DNA for the CDR3: TGTGCCAGTAGTACTACAGGGGGAACGGGCTACACCTTC. Amino acid sequence: CASSTTGGTGYTF.

The sample holds a few counts of this clone. The rearrangement links TRBV3-1 (or the pseudogene TRBV3-2) to TRBJ1-4; 10 bases agree with TRBD1. Looked up from germline, CDR1 is LGHDT and CDR2 is YNNKEL (reference sequence). The CDR3 contains 14 residues. V gave up 4 bases and J gave up 7 bases; unmatched junction bases: 3. CDR3 residues: CASSRQGAGEKLFF. CDR3 bases: TGTGCCAGCAGCCGACAGGGGGCGGGTGAAAAACTGTTTTTT.

The V gene is TRBV5-1, the J gene TRBJ1-2; D is possibly TRBD1 (6 bases). CDR3 length: 15 residues. V shed 4 bases and J shed 2 bases, with 15 bases lying between them. Germline loops: CDR1 SGHRS, CDR2 YFSETQ. Here the CDR3 reads CASSLSGGPNYGYTF. In nucleotides, the CDR3 is TGCGCCAGCAGCCTCTCGGGGGGCCCCAACTATGGCTACACCTTC.

This clone showed up just once. The chain carries TRBV5-1 and TRBJ2-7; 9 bases align to TRBD1. The CDR3 is made up of 14 amino acids. V lost 4 bases and J lost 6; bases outside the gene matches: 8. CDR1 and CDR2 from the germline V gene are SGHRS and YFSETQ. The CDR3, as DNA: TGCGCCAGCAGCCTGGGACAGGGTTTCGGCGAGCAGTACTTC. Protein sequence: CASSLGQGFGEQYF.

This clone has just a few counts. This chain joins TRBV2 and TRBJ2-5, with 9 bases aligning to TRBD2. Germline CDR1 reads SNHLY; CDR2 reads FYNNEI. The CDR3 loop spans 12 amino acids. V shed 11 bases and J 4 bases; nucleotides not matched to a gene: 5. The CDR3 is CARGGGRETQYF. DNA of the CDR3: TGTGCCCGCGGGGGGGGGAGAGAGACCCAGTACTTC.

CDR3 sequence: CASSQALRETQYF. In nucleotides, the CDR3 is TGTGCCAGCAGCCAAGCACTACGAGAGACCCAGTACTTC. The chain uses TRBV14 and TRBJ2-5; D gene uncertain. From germline, CDR1 is SGHDN and CDR2 FVKESK. Trimming shortened V by 1 base and J by 4 bases, and 7 bases separated the two germline ends. This CDR3 is built from 13 residues.

The chain couples TRBV5-1 to TRBJ2-3; D may be TRBD1 (6 bases). CDR1 is SGHRS, CDR2 YFSETQ, per germline. V shed 1 base and J shed 3 bases, with 12 bases lying between them. This CDR3 is 15 amino acids long. This chain's CDR3 is CASSLQGPGTDTQYF. The CDR3 DNA follows: TGCGCCAGCAGCTTGCAGGGGCCCGGAACAGATACGCAGTATTTT.